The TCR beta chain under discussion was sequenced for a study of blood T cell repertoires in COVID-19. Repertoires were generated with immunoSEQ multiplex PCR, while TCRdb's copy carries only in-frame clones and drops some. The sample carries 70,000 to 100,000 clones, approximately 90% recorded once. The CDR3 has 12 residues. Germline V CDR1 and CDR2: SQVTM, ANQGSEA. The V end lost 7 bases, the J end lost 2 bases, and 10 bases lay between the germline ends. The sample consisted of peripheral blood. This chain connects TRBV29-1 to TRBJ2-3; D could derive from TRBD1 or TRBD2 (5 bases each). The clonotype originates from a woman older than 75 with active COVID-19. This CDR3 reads CSGGKLTDTQYF. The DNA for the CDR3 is TGCAGCGGGGGGAAGCTCACAGATACGCAGTATTTT.